The 23 T cell receptor beta chains listed next were all sequenced from one sample in a study of T cell responses to AZD1222 COVID-19 vaccine. Data came from immunoSEQ multiplex PCR; TCRdb stores just in-frame clones and leaves some out. Here the sample spans approximately 90,000 clones, around 90% being singletons. Sample: peripheral blood, taken on day 0 of AZD1222 vaccination. The receptors were sampled from an adult in good health.

This clone was seen a single time. The chain is built from TRBV19 and TRBJ2-3, with D perhaps given as TRBD1 or TRBD2 (6 bases each). From germline, CDR1 is LNHDA and CDR2 SQIVND (reference sequence). The CDR3 totals 16 residues. The V and J ends lost 6 bases and 3 bases respectively, with 19 bases between them. CDR3 in amino acids: CASSVQGPGGTDTQYF. The CDR3 nucleotides are TGTGCCAGTAGCGTACAGGGTCCCGGGGGTACAGATACGCAGTATTTT.

This rearrangement joins TRBV9 to TRBJ2-3, with 10 nucleotides matching TRBD2. CDR1 SGDLS and CDR2 YYNGEE come from the germline V gene. Trimming at V came to 1 base and at J to 5 bases, leaving 10 bases not matched to a gene. The CDR3 sequence is 17 residues long. This CDR3 reads CASSVLASGRMEDTQYF. The DNA for the CDR3 is TGTGCCAGCAGCGTACTCGCTAGCGGGAGAATGGAAGATACGCAGTATTTT.

V gene TRBV6-5 combines with J gene TRBJ1-1; unclear D gene. Deletions cut 0 bases from V and 3 bases from J, with 5 bases between. The germline V gene has CDR1 MNHEY and CDR2 SVGAGI. CDR3 length: 13 residues. The CDR3 DNA sequence: TGTGCCAGCAGTTACTCGACATACACTGAAGCTTTCTTT. Translated: CASSYSTYTEAFF.

The rearrangement uses TRBV6-1 and TRBJ2-7, with TRBD2 matching 14 bases. Germline CDR1 is MNHNS and CDR2 is SASEGT. CDR3 size: 20 residues. With 0 bases clipped from V and 3 bases from J, the junction kept 13 bases outside the gene matches. CDR3: CASSEALWTSGGKSYYEQYF. CDR3 in DNA: TGTGCCAGCAGTGAAGCGCTTTGGACTAGCGGGGGGAAATCCTACTACGAGCAGTACTTC.

The V call is TRBV7-3, the J call TRBJ2-5; D unresolved. Trimming stripped 1 base from V and 2 bases from J, with 5 bases between. The CDR3 runs to 13 residues. Germline V gives CDR1 SGHTA, CDR2 FQGTGA. CDR3 in DNA: TGTGCCAGCAGCTTAATTTTACAAGAGACCCAGTACTTC. The encoded protein is CASSLILQETQYF. The full variable domain, in which reference TRBV7-3 and TRBJ2-5 provide the parts outside the CDR3, is GAGVSQTPSNKVTEKGKYVELRCDPISGHTALYWYRQSLGQGPEFLIYFQGTGAADDSGLPNDRFFAVRPEGSVSTLKIQRTERGDSAVYLCASSLILQETQYFGPGTRLLVL.

This chain connects TRBV7-2 to TRBJ1-2, with 8 bases lining up with TRBD1. Unmatched junction bases numbered 7, after V lost 0 bases and J lost 7 bases. The germline gives CDR1 SGHTA, CDR2 FQGNSA. This CDR3 has 15 residues. For the CDR3, the DNA is TGTGCCAGCAGCTTAGCGGGCAGGGGGCGTCTTGGCTACACCTTC. This encodes CASSLAGRGRLGYTF.

About this clone itself: The sample holds other DNA sequences that translate to the same CDR3. The rearrangement uses TRBV3-1 (or the pseudogene TRBV3-2) and TRBJ1-1; 7 bases are a match to TRBD1. Trimming removed 1 base from V and 5 bases from J; junction bases left unmatched: 4. Germline lookup yields CDR1 LGHDT and CDR2 YNNKEL (reference sequence). The CDR3 is made up of 14 amino acids. As DNA, the CDR3 is TGTGCCAGCAGCCAAGCAGGGGGGGGGACTGAAGCTTTCTTT. It yields the protein CASSQAGGGTEAFF.

The rearrangement links TRBV6-5 to TRBJ1-4; 8 positions match TRBD1. Per the germline V gene, CDR1 is MNHEY and CDR2 is SVGAGI. This CDR3 is 14 amino acids long. Trimming took 6 bases from V and 4 from J; bases not matched to a gene: 4. The chain's CDR3 is CASSPGQVNEKLFF. The CDR3 DNA reads TGTGCCAGCAGCCCGGGACAGGTTAATGAAAAACTGTTTTTT.

The chain is built from TRBV12-5 and TRBJ2-5; no definite D call. V was trimmed by 6 bases and J by 7 bases, leaving 18 bases between them. The CDR3 extends over 14 amino acids. Germline V gene data show CDR1 as LGHNT and CDR2 as FRNRAP. The CDR3 DNA reads as TGTGCTAGTGGCCGCCCAGAGGCGGTGGGGACCCAGTACTTC. It encodes CASGRPEAVGTQYF.

The chain couples TRBV12-5 to TRBJ2-3; weak D call: TRBD1 (6 bases). The length of the CDR3 is 15 residues. Germline assignment: CDR1 LGHNT and CDR2 FRNRAP. Trimming removed 4 bases from V and 7 bases from J, with 18 bases in between. The CDR3 sequence is CASGSDRLGTNTQYF. CDR3 coding DNA: TGTGCTAGTGGTTCCGACAGGTTGGGCACGAATACGCAGTATTTT.

This clone was observed a handful of times. The chain combines TRBV12-3 or TRBV12-4 with TRBJ1-2; no firm D call. V gave up 2 bases and J gave up 0 bases, with 1 base separating them. This CDR3 contains 12 residues. Here the CDR3 DNA reads TGTGCCAGCAGTTTAACTAACTATGGCTACACCTTC. Its protein product is CASSLTNYGYTF.

The chain couples TRBV12-5 to TRBJ1-4; D might be TRBD1 (5 bases). The germline gives CDR1 LGHNT, CDR2 FRNRAP. Trimming removed 6 bases at V and 7 bases at J, with 9 bases between. The CDR3 is made up of 12 amino acids. The DNA of the CDR3 is TGTGCTAGTGGGGGGGACGTTGAAAAACTGTTTTTT. Encoded protein: CASGGDVEKLFF. The full variable domain, completed using reference TRBV12-5 and TRBJ1-4, is DARVTQTPRHKVTEMGQEVTMRCQPILGHNTVFWYRQTMMQGLELLAYFRNRAPLDDSGMPKDRFSAEMPDATLATLKIQPSEPRDSAVYFCASGGDVEKLFFGSGTQLSVL.

The chain has TRBV24-1 and TRBJ2-3, with TRBD1 matching over 8 bases. The CDR3 is 11 amino acids. The germline CDR1 and CDR2 sequences are KGHDR and SFDVKD. Losses at the gene ends were 9 bases for V and 5 bases for J; bases not matched to a gene: 0. Here the CDR3 DNA reads TGTGCCACCGGACAGGGAGATACGCAGTATTTT. Residues: CATGQGDTQYF.

The chain uses TRBV7-6 and TRBJ2-1; D possibly corresponds to TRBD1 (6 bases). V shed 5 bases and J shed 6 bases, with 17 bases lying between them. Per germline, CDR1 SGHVS and CDR2 FNYEAQ. CDR3 length: 15 residues. CDR3 sequence (DNA): TGTGCCAGCAGCCCGAAGTATGGGACATCCAATGAGCAGTTCTTC. It codes for CASSPKYGTSNEQFF.

The V gene is TRBV5-1, the J gene TRBJ1-4, with TRBD1 matching over 8 bases. Germline CDR1 SGHRS, CDR2 YFSETQ. V lost 2 bases, J lost 8 bases, and 5 bases stayed unmatched. The CDR3 extends over 14 amino acids. The CDR3 sequence is CASSFPGQGEKLFF. The CDR3 DNA reads as TGCGCCAGCAGCTTTCCCGGACAGGGCGAAAAACTGTTTTTT.

The genes are TRBV24-1 and TRBJ2-2; D might be TRBD2 (5 bases). In germline, CDR1 is KGHDR, CDR2 SFDVKD. This CDR3 has 19 residues. V was cut by 3 bases and J by 0 bases, with 19 bases left in between. The DNA of the CDR3 is TGTGCCACCAGTGATCCTAAATACGGGGAGAAGCCGAACACCGGGGAGCTGTTTTTT. The encoded protein is CATSDPKYGEKPNTGELFF.

The chain employs TRBV4-3 and TRBJ2-4; D might be TRBD1 (5 bases). V was clipped by 0 bases and J by 0 bases, with 9 bases between them. This CDR3 comprises 16 residues. The germline V gene has CDR1 LGHNA and CDR2 YSLEER. CDR3: CASSQEHRLAKNIQYF. CDR3 nucleotides: TGCGCCAGCAGCCAAGAACACAGGCTAGCCAAAAACATTCAGTACTTC.

V gene TRBV7-9 combines with J gene TRBJ1-3; 7 nucleotides match TRBD1. The trim removed 2 bases at V and 1 base at J, leaving 5 bases unmatched. The CDR3 sequence is 16 residues long. Germline V lookup: CDR1 SEHNR, CDR2 FQNEAQ (reference sequence). Here the CDR3 DNA reads TGTGCCAGCAGCTTATCAACAGGGGAGTCTGGAAACACCATATATTTT. Residues: CASSLSTGESGNTIYF.

This clone has only one observation. This rearrangement joins TRBV28 to TRBJ2-2; D is ambiguous. Looked up from germline, CDR1 is MDHEN and CDR2 is SYDVKM. CDR3 length equals 12 residues. The V gene lost 2 bases and the J gene lost 5 bases, with 3 bases spanning the gap. The CDR3 spells CASSLPTGELFF. As DNA, the CDR3 is TGTGCCAGCAGTTTACCTACCGGGGAGCTGTTTTTT.

The chain couples TRBV6-5 to TRBJ2-5; 9 bases fit TRBD2. CDR1 and CDR2 from the germline V gene are MNHEY and SVGAGI. The CDR3 covers 15 residues. V was clipped by 0 bases and J by 8 bases; unmatched bases: 7. The CDR3 sequence: CASSYSAGGPRTQYF. CDR3 nucleotides: TGTGCCAGCAGTTACTCGGCGGGAGGGCCGAGAACCCAGTACTTC.

The chain combines TRBV7-2 with TRBJ1-1; the D is unclear. V dropped 2 bases and J dropped 4 bases, with 8 bases sitting between them. There are 13 residues in the CDR3. Germline lookup yields CDR1 SGHTA and CDR2 FQGNSA. The CDR3 is CASSLPGSTEAFF. Here the CDR3 DNA reads TGTGCCAGCAGCTTACCGGGAAGCACTGAAGCTTTCTTT.

This rearrangement joins TRBV6-4 to TRBJ1-2; possibly TRBD1 for D (6 bases). Germline V gene sequence: CDR1 MRHNA, CDR2 SNTAGT. The CDR3 sequence is 16 residues long. V dropped 3 bases and J dropped 6 bases, with 20 bases sitting between them. The CDR3 loop is CASSEQQGPELNGYTF. In nucleotides, the CDR3 is TGTGCCAGCAGTGAGCAACAGGGTCCGGAGCTGAATGGCTACACCTTC.

V gene TRBV2 combines with J gene TRBJ1-3; D is undetermined. Trimming took 8 bases from V and 4 from J, leaving 9 bases between them. This CDR3 contains 12 residues. Germline V gene sequence: CDR1 SNHLY, CDR2 FYNNEI. The CDR3 DNA reads TGTGCCAGCTCCCAGGAAGGAAACACCATATATTTT. As protein: CASSQEGNTIYF.